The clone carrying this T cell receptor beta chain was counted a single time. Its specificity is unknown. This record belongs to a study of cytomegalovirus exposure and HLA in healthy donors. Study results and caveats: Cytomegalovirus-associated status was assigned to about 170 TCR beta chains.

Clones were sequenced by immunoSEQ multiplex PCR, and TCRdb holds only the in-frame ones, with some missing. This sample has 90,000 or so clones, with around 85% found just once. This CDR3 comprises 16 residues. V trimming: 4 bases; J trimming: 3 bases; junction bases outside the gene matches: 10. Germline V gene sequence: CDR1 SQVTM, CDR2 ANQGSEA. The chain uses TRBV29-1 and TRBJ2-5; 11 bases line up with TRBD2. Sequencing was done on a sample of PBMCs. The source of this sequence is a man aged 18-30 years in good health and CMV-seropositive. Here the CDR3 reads CSVGLLAGVREETQYF. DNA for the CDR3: TGCAGCGTTGGCTTACTAGCGGGAGTAAGGGAAGAGACCCAGTACTTC.